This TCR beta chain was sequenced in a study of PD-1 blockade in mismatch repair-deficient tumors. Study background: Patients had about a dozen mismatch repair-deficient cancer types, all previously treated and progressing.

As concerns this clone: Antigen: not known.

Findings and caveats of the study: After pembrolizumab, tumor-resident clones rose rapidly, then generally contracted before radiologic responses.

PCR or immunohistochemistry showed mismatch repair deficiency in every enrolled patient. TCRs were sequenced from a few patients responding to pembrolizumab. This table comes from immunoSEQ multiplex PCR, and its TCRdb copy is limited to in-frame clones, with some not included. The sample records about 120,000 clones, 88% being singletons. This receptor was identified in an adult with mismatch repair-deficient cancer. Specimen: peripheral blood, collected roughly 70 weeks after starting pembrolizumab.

This CDR3 reads CASSEGSAGELFF. The DNA of the CDR3 is TGTGCCAGCAGTGAGGGTAGCGCCGGGGAGCTGTTTTTT. V and J are TRBV6-4 and TRBJ2-2; D perhaps matches TRBD2 (5 bases). V gave up 3 bases and J gave up 6 bases, with 8 bases separating them. This CDR3 contains 13 residues. Germline V lookup: CDR1 MRHNA, CDR2 SNTAGT.